In this sample, the clone carrying this T cell receptor beta chain turned up a few times. Its target is unknown. The germline CDR1 and CDR2 sequences are DFQATT and SNEGSKA (reference sequence). V lost 6 bases and J lost 5; bases outside the gene matches: 9. This CDR3 spans 14 amino acids. TCRdb fed the RT-PCR reads into MiXCR, producing one record per CDR3 protein. The sample yields approximately 520,000 distinct CDR3 sequences, around 25% seen once. This specimen belongs to a study of response to subunit inactivated influenza vaccine. Points from the study as a whole: The authors proposed limited new T cell recruitment per seasonal influenza vaccination.

The receptor was derived from a man in his fifties who received an inactivated influenza vaccine. J is TRBJ2-3 and V is TRBV20-1; 9 bases align to TRBD2. Sequenced material: CD4+ T cells sorted from PBMCs, taken more than 4 days after vaccination. The CDR3 loop is CSAYGGGALDTQYF. CDR3 sequence (DNA): TGCAGTGCGTACGGCGGGGGGGCATTAGATACGCAGTATTTT.